This T cell receptor (beta chain) is from a study of cytomegalovirus exposure and HLA in healthy donors. Study-level findings and limits: Equally common other TCR beta chains were less clonally expanded than HLA-associated ones, a later analysis found. The study reported that TCR beta sequences accurately predicted HLA-A and HLA-B alleles in most subjects. In vitro checks showed that a few CMV-associated chains really do target CMV antigens.

As concerns this clone: What it binds is unknown.

The PCR used 60 Vbeta and 13 Jbeta primers. Repertoires were generated with immunoSEQ multiplex PCR, while TCRdb's copy carries only in-frame clones and drops some. Here the sample spans some 150,000 clones, roughly 77% being singletons. This clonotype was sampled from a young man in good health and CMV-seropositive. Specimen: PBMCs.

CDR3 bases: TGTGCCAGCACCAGGGGACCCGGGGAGACCCAGTACTTC. It translates to CASTRGPGETQYF. This chain connects TRBV28 to TRBJ2-5; tentative D call: TRBD1 (6 bases). Deletions cut 7 bases from V and 5 bases from J, with 14 bases between. Germline assignment: CDR1 MDHEN and CDR2 SYDVKM. This CDR3 has 13 residues.